The entry that follows covers one T cell receptor beta chain sequence. In the study's own analysis: Estimates of nucleated cell counts were drawn from the amplification of reference gene primers. The method was immunoSEQ multiplex PCR; TCRdb's version includes in-frame clones alone and lacks a portion of them. The V and J calls and clone size were taken over from that table, and D and trimming were inferred from the DNA. The sample carries more than 85,000 clones, approximately 83% recorded once. These data originate in a study of blood T cell repertoires in COVID-19. Study-wide context: Both acute and convalescent COVID-19 samples were obtained from the United States, Italy and Spain. T cells, B-cell-depleted T cells, or PBMCs provided the cDNA or gDNA that served as material.

The TCR was taken from a man between 45 and 60 years old with acute or convalescent COVID-19. Sequencing input: peripheral blood.

CDR3 DNA: TGTGCCAGCAGCCCCCCCTCCAGGGCCTCCTACGAGCAGTACTTC. Protein sequence: CASSPPSRASYEQYF. This chain links TRBV4-2 with TRBJ2-7; TRBD1 is a possible D gene (5 bases). Germline CDR1 LGHNA, CDR2 YNFKEQ. V lost 4 bases, J lost 0 bases, and 13 bases lay in between. The CDR3 extends over 15 amino acids.